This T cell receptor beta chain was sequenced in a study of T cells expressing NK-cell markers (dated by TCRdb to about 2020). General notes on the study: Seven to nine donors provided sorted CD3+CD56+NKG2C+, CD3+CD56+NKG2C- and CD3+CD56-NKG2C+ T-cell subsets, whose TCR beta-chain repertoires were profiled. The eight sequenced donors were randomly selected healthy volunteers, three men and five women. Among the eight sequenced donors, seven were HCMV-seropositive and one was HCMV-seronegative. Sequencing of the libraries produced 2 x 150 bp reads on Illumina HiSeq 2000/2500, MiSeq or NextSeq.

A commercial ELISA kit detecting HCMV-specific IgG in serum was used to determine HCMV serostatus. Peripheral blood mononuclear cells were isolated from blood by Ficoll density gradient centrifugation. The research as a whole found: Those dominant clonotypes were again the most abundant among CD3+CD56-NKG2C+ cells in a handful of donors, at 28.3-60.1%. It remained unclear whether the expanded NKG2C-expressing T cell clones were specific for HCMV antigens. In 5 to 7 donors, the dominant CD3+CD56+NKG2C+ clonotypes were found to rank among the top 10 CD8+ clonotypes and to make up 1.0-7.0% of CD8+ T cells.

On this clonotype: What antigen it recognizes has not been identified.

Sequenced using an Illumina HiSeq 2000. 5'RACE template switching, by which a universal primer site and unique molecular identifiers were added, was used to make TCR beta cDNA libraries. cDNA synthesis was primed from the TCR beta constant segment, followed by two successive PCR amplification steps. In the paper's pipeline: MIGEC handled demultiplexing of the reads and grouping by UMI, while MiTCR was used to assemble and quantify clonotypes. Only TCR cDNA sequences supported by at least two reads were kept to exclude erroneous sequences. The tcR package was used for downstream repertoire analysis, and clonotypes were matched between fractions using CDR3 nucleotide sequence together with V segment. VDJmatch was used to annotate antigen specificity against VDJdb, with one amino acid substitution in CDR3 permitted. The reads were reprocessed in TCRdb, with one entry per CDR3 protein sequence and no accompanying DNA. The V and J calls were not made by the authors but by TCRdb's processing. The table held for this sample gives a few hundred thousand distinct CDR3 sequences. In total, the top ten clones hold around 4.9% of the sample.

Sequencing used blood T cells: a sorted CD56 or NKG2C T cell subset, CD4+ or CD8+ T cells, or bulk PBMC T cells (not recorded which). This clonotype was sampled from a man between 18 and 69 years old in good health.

The CDR3 protein is CASSASIRPLHF. The rearranged chain carries TRBV7-2 and TRBJ1-6. The CDR3 runs 12 residues from the cysteine to the phenylalanine. The nucleotide record is missing. For CDR1 and CDR2, the germline V gene lists SGHTA and FQGNSA.